The 25 T cell receptor beta chains given below trace back to one sample, sequenced in a study of CD8 T cells in Susac syndrome. When the RNA was reverse transcribed, random hexamers were used with an input of about 0.5 to 1 ug. TCRdb reprocessed the immunoSEQ multiplex PCR reads via MiXCR and lists one record per CDR3 protein. The data contain more than 200,000 distinct CDR3 sequences, roughly nine tenths of them singletons. The sequenced sample consisted of CD8+ T cells from PBMCs. The receptor source for this set is a human donor with multiple sclerosis.

V gene TRBV3-1 combines with J gene TRBJ2-7, with 7 positions matching TRBD2. V gave up 0 bases and J gave up 0 bases; unmatched junction bases: 5. In germline, CDR1 is LGHDT, CDR2 YNNKEL (reference sequence). The CDR3 covers 16 residues. CDR3 nucleotide sequence: TGTGCCAGCAGCCAAGACGGTGCGGGGGACTCCTACGAGCAGTACTTC. Translation: CASSQDGAGDSYEQYF.

The chain couples TRBV18 to TRBJ2-3; D unresolved. V lost 4 bases and J 1 base, leaving 15 bases between the germline ends. Per germline, CDR1 KGHSH and CDR2 LQKENI. This CDR3 has 16 amino acids. DNA of the CDR3: TGTGCCAGCTCACAGGTTCTACCCGGCGGCACAGATACGCAGTATTTT. It is translated as CASSQVLPGGTDTQYF.

J is TRBJ2-1 and V is TRBV21-1; TRBD1, the table's D call, lacks a check against the DNA. TRBV21-1 corresponds to a pseudogene. This CDR3 spans 15 amino acids. Written as DNA, the CDR3 is TGTGCCAGCAGCCAGCAGGACAGGGGCTACAATGAGCAGTTCTTC. Residues: CASSQQDRGYNEQFF.

V and J are TRBV23-1 and TRBJ2-3; D may correspond to TRBD1 or TRBD2 (7 bases each). TRBV23-1 is noted as an ORF with a role that remains uncertain. This CDR3 is built from 13 residues. The ends were cut back, 11 bases at V and 2 bases at J, with 14 bases in the middle. In DNA, the CDR3 is TGCGCCGCCAGGGGGGGAGACACAGATACGCAGTATTTT. It codes for CAARGGDTDTQYF.

V and J are TRBV30 and TRBJ2-7, with TRBD1 identical over 12 bases. The germline V gene encodes CDR1 GTSNPN and CDR2 SVGIG (reference sequence). V shed 0 bases, J shed 4 bases, and the junction held 1 base outside the gene matches. This CDR3 spans 14 amino acids. The CDR3 reads CAWSVGQGAYEQYF. CDR3 in DNA: TGTGCCTGGAGTGTGGGACAGGGGGCGTACGAGCAGTACTTC.

This clonotype appeared once. V is TRBV7-8 and J is TRBJ1-4; unclear D gene. V dropped 4 bases and J dropped 4 bases, with 10 bases sitting between them. The CDR3 extends over 14 amino acids. CDR1 is SGHVS and CDR2 is FQNEAQ in the germline V gene. CDR3 nucleotide sequence: TGTGCCAGCAGCTCTACAGTGCTTAATGAAAAACTGTTTTTT. Translation: CASSSTVLNEKLFF.

The rearrangement links TRBV28 to TRBJ2-3, with D possibly matching TRBD1 (6 bases). V lost 8 bases and J 5 bases, leaving 14 bases between the germline ends. From germline, CDR1 is MDHEN and CDR2 SYDVKM. This CDR3 region has 13 residues. The CDR3 is CASLVQGKDTQYF. CDR3 DNA: TGTGCCAGCTTAGTACAGGGAAAAGATACGCAGTATTTT.

The V call is TRBV7-9, the J call TRBJ2-7; no reliable D call. Germline CDR1 SEHNR, CDR2 FQNEAQ (reference sequence). The CDR3 is 15 amino acids. Between the trimmed V and J ends, which lost 5 bases and 3 bases, there was a span of 17 bases. The CDR3 reads CASSGPGPDLYEQYF. CDR3 nucleotide sequence: TGTGCCAGCAGCGGCCCTGGACCGGACCTCTACGAGCAGTACTTC. The full variable domain, with the rest looked up from reference TRBV7-9 and TRBJ2-7, is DTGVSQNPRHKITKRGQNVTFRCDPISEHNRLYWYRQTLGQGPEFLTYFQNEAQLEKSRLLSDRFSAERPKGSFSTLEIQRTEQGDSAMYLCASSGPGPDLYEQYFGPGTRLTVT.

This chain links TRBV7-9 with TRBJ1-1; D is unclear. V lost 4 bases and J 7 bases, leaving 19 bases between the germline ends. Per germline, CDR1 SEHNR and CDR2 FQNEAQ (reference sequence). This CDR3 has 15 residues. In DNA form, the CDR3 reads TGTGCCAGCAGCTCCCCCCGAGCAGGACTTATTGAAGCTTTCTTT. It codes for CASSSPRAGLIEAFF.

This clonotype has only one observation. V and J are TRBV9 and TRBJ2-2, with D tentatively TRBD1 (6 bases). Trimming stripped 0 bases from V and 6 bases from J, with 9 bases between. Germline CDR1 and CDR2: SGDLS and YYNGEE. This CDR3 comprises 14 residues. CDR3 nucleotides: TGTGCCAGCAGCGTAGGCTGGGGGCCCGGGGAGCTGTTTTTT. As protein: CASSVGWGPGELFF.

CDR3 sequence reads: CASSARGALSYEQYF. Here the CDR3 DNA reads TGTGCCAGCAGCGCCCGGGGGGCGTTATCCTACGAGCAGTACTTC. The V and J genes are TRBV5-6 and TRBJ2-7; D may be TRBD2 (7 bases). Trimming shortened V by 4 bases and J by 1 base, and 15 bases separated the two germline ends. CDR1 is SGHDT and CDR2 is YYEEEE in the germline V gene. The CDR3 extends over 15 amino acids.

This clonotype was observed a single time. The chain recombines TRBV6-5 with TRBJ1-5; TRBD1 might be the D (5 bases). V lost 6 bases, J lost 6 bases, and 12 bases lay in between. The CDR3 sequence is 13 residues long. The germline V gene has CDR1 MNHEY and CDR2 SVGAGI. The CDR3 spells CASSTGGAQPQHF. The CDR3 DNA is TGTGCCAGCAGCACGGGTGGGGCTCAGCCCCAGCATTTT.

The J gene is TRBJ2-5, the V gene TRBV20-1; 9 bases map to TRBD2. In germline, CDR1 is DFQATT, CDR2 SNEGSKA (reference sequence). Trimming took 3 bases from V and 3 from J; bases not matched to a gene: 8. The CDR3 spans 15 residues. CDR3 protein: CSARRPSGVEETQYF. CDR3 sequence (DNA): TGCAGTGCTAGGAGGCCTAGCGGGGTGGAAGAGACCCAGTACTTC.

The chain combines TRBV29-1 with TRBJ2-3; 8 nucleotides line up with TRBD2. This CDR3 comprises 17 residues. The germline CDR1 and CDR2 sequences are SQVTM and ANQGSEA. V trimming: 2 bases; J trimming: 3 bases; junction bases outside the gene matches: 13. DNA of the CDR3: TGCAGCGTTGAATTCGGGGGACTAGAAAAGGGGACAGATACGCAGTATTTT. Translation: CSVEFGGLEKGTDTQYF.

The CDR3 bases are TGTGCCAGCAGTTTATCGGGCAGGGTGAACACTGAAGCTTTCTTT. It codes for CASSLSGRVNTEAFF. The V gene is TRBV27, the J gene TRBJ1-1; TRBD1 is a possible D gene (5 bases). CDR1 and CDR2 (germline): MNHEY, SMNVEV (reference sequence). Trimming removed 0 bases at V and 0 bases at J, with 8 bases between. The CDR3 contains 15 residues.

The CDR3 bases are TGTGCCAGCAGTTTTTCCCCGAGACAGGGGCCCTACGAGCAGTACTTC. It yields the protein CASSFSPRQGPYEQYF. This chain uses TRBV28 with TRBJ2-7, with 8 bases that match TRBD1. V was clipped by 3 bases and J by 2 bases; unmatched bases: 9. The CDR3 is 16 amino acids. Per the germline V gene, CDR1 is MDHEN and CDR2 is SYDVKM.

The chain carries TRBV12-3 or TRBV12-4 and TRBJ2-7, with a tentative D call TRBD1 (5 bases). The CDR3 has 14 residues. V was cut by 3 bases and J by 2 bases, with 11 bases left in between. The CDR3: CASSLTVPPYEQYF. The DNA for the CDR3 is TGTGCCAGCAGTTTGACAGTCCCTCCCTACGAGCAGTACTTC.

The gene calls are TRBV7-9 and TRBJ1-3; D is unresolved. With 0 bases removed from V and 0 bases from J, the gap between germline ends came to 6 bases. Germline CDR1 SEHNR, CDR2 FQNEAQ (reference sequence). The CDR3 runs to 15 residues. CDR3 sequence (DNA): TGTGCCAGCAGCTTAGCCTTCGTCTCTGGAAACACCATATATTTT. Protein: CASSLAFVSGNTIYF. Variable domain in full (rest from reference TRBV7-9 and TRBJ1-3): DTGVSQNPRHKITKRGQNVTFRCDPISEHNRLYWYRQTLGQGPEFLTYFQNEAQLEKSRLLSDRFSAERPKGSFSTLEIQRTEQGDSAMYLCASSLAFVSGNTIYFGEGSWLTVV.

This sequence joins TRBV7-2 and TRBJ2-1; D might be TRBD1 or TRBD2, each matching 5 bases. This CDR3 contains 11 residues. The germline CDR1 and CDR2 sequences are SGHTA and FQGNSA. In nucleotides, the CDR3 is TGTGCGGTGGCATCGGGACCTGAGCAGTTCTTC. Translating it yields CAVASGPEQFF. Combining the CDR3 with reference TRBV7-2 and TRBJ2-1 gives the whole variable domain GAGVSQSPSNKVTEKGKDVELRCDPISGHTALYWYRQSLGQGLEFLIYFQGNSAPDKSGLPSDRFSAERTGGSVSTLTIQRTQQEDSAVYLCAVASGPEQFFGPGTRLTVL.

The V and J genes are TRBV4-3 and TRBJ2-7; possible D gene TRBD2, 6 bases. This CDR3 has 17 amino acids. Germline lookup yields CDR1 LGHNA and CDR2 YSLEER. The ends were cut back, 0 bases at V and 4 bases at J, with 19 bases in the middle. The CDR3 here is CASSQDPRGGIGYEQYF. In DNA, the CDR3 is TGCGCCAGCAGCCAAGATCCTCGGGGCGGGATCGGGTACGAGCAGTACTTC.

This chain links TRBV7-8 with TRBJ1-2; tentatively, D is TRBD1 (5 bases). The CDR3 consists of 16 residues. Trimming cost V 8 bases and J 3 bases, with 22 bases left between them. The germline V gene encodes CDR1 SGHVS and CDR2 FQNEAQ. The CDR3 DNA sequence: TGTGCCAGCCGTCCTGCGCTAGCAGGGAAGGACTATGGCTACACCTTC. Protein product: CASRPALAGKDYGYTF. Looking up the rest from reference TRBV7-8 and TRBJ1-2 gives the full variable domain: GAGVSQSPRYKVAKRGQDVALRCDPISGHVSLFWYQQALGQGPEFLTYFQNEAQLDKSGLPSDRFFAERPEGSVSTLKIQRTQQEDSAVYLCASRPALAGKDYGYTFGSGTRLTVV.

The chain has TRBV14 and TRBJ1-1; 7 bases map to TRBD1. J gave up 4 bases and V 3 bases, and 8 bases lay outside the gene matches. Germline assignment: CDR1 SGHDN and CDR2 FVKESK. The CDR3 consists of 15 residues. CDR3 DNA sequence: TGTGCCAGCAGCCAGTTACAGGGGTGGCGCACTGAAGCTTTCTTT. As protein: CASSQLQGWRTEAFF.

The rearrangement links TRBV18 to TRBJ1-2, with D maybe TRBD1 (6 bases). Germline values: CDR1 KGHSH, CDR2 LQKENI. The germline V and J ends were trimmed by 6 bases and 6 bases, with 14 bases remaining between them. The CDR3 runs 13 residues. The CDR3 DNA reads as TGTGCCAGCTCGGATGAGGGGGATAATGGCTACACCTTC. Its translation: CASSDEGDNGYTF.

This sequence joins TRBV13 and TRBJ2-7; D may be TRBD2 (5 bases). The CDR3 covers 14 residues. Germline V gene sequence: CDR1 PRHDT, CDR2 FYEKMQ (reference sequence). V was trimmed by 0 bases and J by 6 bases, leaving 12 bases between them. The CDR3 loop is CASSLGNPAGEQYF. The CDR3 DNA reads TGTGCCAGCAGCTTAGGCAACCCCGCGGGCGAGCAGTACTTC.

J is TRBJ1-1 and V is TRBV30; tentative D call: TRBD1 (5 bases). There are 15 residues in the CDR3. CDR1 and CDR2 (germline): GTSNPN, SVGIG (reference sequence). The V end was cut by 1 base, the J end by 4 bases, with 16 bases between. CDR3 bases: TGTGCCTGGAGTGATCGGGACGGTGGAGGCACTGAAGCTTTCTTT. Residues: CAWSDRDGGGTEAFF.